The entry below describes one TCR beta chain. The sample is drawn from a study of shared clonotypes between healthy human individuals. Repertoires were generated with immunoSEQ multiplex PCR, while TCRdb's copy carries only in-frame clones and drops some. Here the sample spans under 1 million clones, 90% to 95% being singletons. V was shortened by 0 bases and J by 4 bases, with 10 bases between the two germline ends. Germline CDR1 reads LNHNV; CDR2 reads YYDKDF (reference sequence). There are 15 residues in the CDR3. CD8 cells regarded as naive lacked CD45RO, were positively chosen for CCR7, and omitted terminally differentiated effector memory CD45RA+ cells.

The receptor comes from a man aged 25-45 years in good health. The sample consisted of naive CD8+ T cells sorted from blood. The chain combines TRBV15 with TRBJ1-5; D remains unclear. The CDR3: CATSRDGQINQPQHF. DNA of the CDR3: TGTGCCACCAGCAGAGATGGGCAGATTAATCAGCCCCAGCATTTT.